This T cell receptor beta chain was found in a study of early T cells in non-severe SARS-CoV-2 infection. This CDR3 is built from 10 residues. V was clipped by 7 bases and J by 7 bases, with 8 bases between them. CDR1 and CDR2 from the germline V gene are SQVTM and ANQGSEA. MiXCR, applied by TCRdb to the 5' RACE reads, yields one record per CDR3 protein. The profile shows under 65,000 distinct CDR3 sequences, about 13% of them singletons. This clonotype was detected a few times. The chain employs TRBV29-1 and TRBJ2-1; D not certain. The source is an adult who was a healthcare worker with PCR-confirmed SARS-CoV-2 infection or an uninfected control (not recorded which). Material: whole blood, obtained at baseline. The CDR3 sequence is CSAHLNEQFF. CDR3 coding DNA: TGCAGCGCCCATTTGAATGAGCAGTTCTTC.